This entry is about one T cell receptor beta chain. Its specificity is unknown. These data belong to a study of identical twins. Findings of the study overall: A partial confounding effect on zero-insertion analyses could come from invariant MAIT and iNKT cells.

The CDR3 covers 14 residues. Per germline, CDR1 MDHEN and CDR2 SYDVKM. Trimming shortened V by 8 bases and J by 3 bases, and 16 bases separated the two germline ends. TCRdb processed the 5' RACE reads anew with MiXCR; each CDR3 protein has one entry. The sample lists about 470,000 distinct CDR3 sequences, approximately 24% occurring once. These records were also assigned to another study, of T cells expressing NK-cell markers. From that paper: In several donors, these clonotypes also led the CD3+CD56-NKG2C+ fraction.

The sample consisted of CD4+ T cells sorted from blood. V gene TRBV28 combines with J gene TRBJ1-2, with D perhaps TRBD1 (5 bases). The TCR was taken from a woman younger than 30 in good health. CDR3 bases: TGTGCCAGCTACCCCGGGACCGAGGACTATGGCTACACCTTC. Amino acid sequence: CASYPGTEDYGYTF.